This T cell receptor beta chain derives from a study of blood T cell repertoires in COVID-19 (dated by TCRdb to 2019 to 2021). About the investigation overall: Collaborator samples came from the United States, Italy and Spain and covered acute and convalescent phases of COVID-19. Where available, HLA class I and class II types were taken from metadata supplied by the sample provider and were not determined by assay-based typing. The prospective study material was composed of cDNA or gDNA derived from T cells, B-cell-depleted T cells, or PBMCs. The dataset comprised deeply sampled blood TCRbeta repertoires from subjects exposed to, actively infected with, or recovered from COVID-19. A freely available public database, intended as a resource for researchers studying the immune response to SARS-CoV-2, is where the repertoires were released. The samples were drawn from the first 160 participants of the ongoing ImmuneRACE study and from over a thousand subjects provided by 6 global collaborators. Nearly every sample came with metadata listing a de-identified subject ID, COVID-19 status, age in years and sex.

This clone appeared a single time. Its antigen has not been determined. No quality values exist for individual bases; no much larger clone is one base distant. As encoded in the germline V gene, CDR1 is SQVTM while CDR2 is ANQGSEA. Relative to germline, V is missing 1 base and J is missing 7 bases, with 12 bases of the junction outside any gene match. Measured from the cysteine to the phenylalanine, the CDR3 is 15 residues long. Left in the record is the CDR3 DNA by itself, 45 bases read in frame from the first base. Study-wide conclusions, independent of this receptor: The amount of clinical and demographic metadata varied by source and participant and was provided uncurated.

TCRbeta CDR3 regions were amplified from genomic DNA by means of the immunoSEQ Assay, a bias-controlled multiplex PCR. Processing in the source paper ran as follows. Within the assay, amplification of reference gene primers was used to estimate how many nucleated cells each sample contained. To quantify the absolute abundance of each unique TCRbeta CDR3 rearrangement, sequence reads were collapsed and filtered. For each sample, productive Simpson clonality was calculated as the square root of Simpson's diversity index across productive rearrangements. TCRdb took this table from immuneACCESS and kept in-frame rearrangements with V and J called. Such tables lack part of the clones; where checked against another copy, unresolved V genes explain under half of the gap, and the rest is unexplained. V and J calls plus clone size are reproduced from that table; the DNA served to infer D and trimming. A total of some 260,000 clones appear in this sample, around 82% of them only once. The ten most abundant clones make up 2.5% to 3.5% of the sample.

Collaborating institutions collected whole blood in K2EDTA tubes following their own protocols. For TCRbeta analysis, collaborator samples were shipped as frozen whole blood, as isolated PBMCs, or as DNA extracted from either sample type. The sequence was collected from a woman younger than 35 with acute or convalescent COVID-19. Material: peripheral blood. The chain is made from TRBV29-1 and TRBJ2-7, with 8 bases aligning to TRBD1. The CDR3 region: CSVEGAGQGAWEQYF. The sequence in DNA is TGCAGCGTTGAAGGCGCGGGGCAGGGGGCTTGGGAGCAGTACTTC.